A selection of T cell receptor beta chains follows, all from one sample in a study of CXCR3-negative and CXCR3-positive naive CD8 T cells. One entry per CDR3 protein, without DNA, is what TCRdb gives after re-calling the 5' RACE reads. Found here are tens of thousands of distinct CDR3 sequences; the top ten clones hold about 1.6%. Input material: naive CXCR3- CD8+ T cells from blood. These receptors came from a human donor in good health. Some clones in this sample may be carry-over from other donors' samples. The CDR3 runs from the conserved cysteine through the conserved F or W. Fields, in order: V gene, clone size, J gene, CDR3 protein. A clone size is listed for some rows: how often the clone was seen (once, few, many), or a class if it is expanded.

V: TRBV7-2; size: -; J: TRBJ1-5; CDR3: CASFRTETSNQPQHF
V: TRBV9; size: -; J: TRBJ2-1; CDR3: CASSSGTAGGYNEQFF
V: TRBV5-1; size: -; J: TRBJ2-2; CDR3: CASSLVGAVELFF
V: TRBV14; size: -; J: TRBJ2-3; CDR3: CASSQQPTDTQYF
V: TRBV11-2; size: -; J: TRBJ2-5; CDR3: CASSQGPTGPQETQYF
V: TRBV4-2; size: -; J: TRBJ1-1; CDR3: CASSQVGTFAEAFF
V: TRBV29-1; size: -; J: TRBJ2-7; CDR3: CSVPGGYEQYF
V: TRBV27; size: -; J: TRBJ1-4; CDR3: CASRLTGGSEKLFF
V: TRBV6-5; size: -; J: TRBJ1-5; CDR3: CASSPDRANQPQHF
V: TRBV2; size: -; J: TRBJ2-7; CDR3: CASNVRETSGGSSYEQYF
V: TRBV29-1; size: -; J: TRBJ2-1; CDR3: CSVERGQGFANEQFF
V: TRBV21-1; size: -; J: TRBJ1-1; CDR3: CASSKVEGWGTEAFF
V: TRBV29-1; size: -; J: TRBJ1-1; CDR3: CSVEEGTGIEAFF
V: TRBV20-1; size: -; J: TRBJ2-6; CDR3: CSARDLGSGANVLTF
V: TRBV4-2; size: -; J: TRBJ1-1; CDR3: CASSYGTGHTEAFF
V: TRBV7-2; size: -; J: TRBJ1-6; CDR3: CASSTGTSYSYNSPLHF
V: TRBV7-9; size: -; J: TRBJ2-6; CDR3: CASSQELMGANVLTF
V: TRBV28; size: -; J: TRBJ2-3; CDR3: CASSLLGQDTQYF
V: TRBV2; size: -; J: TRBJ1-5; CDR3: CASSDSSGGGNQPQHF
V: TRBV12-3/TRBV12-4; size: -; J: TRBJ2-2; CDR3: CASSPRIAGGAGELFF
V: TRBV5-4; size: -; J: TRBJ2-1; CDR3: CASSLGHLYNEQFF
V: TRBV6-5; size: -; J: TRBJ2-5; CDR3: CASSYSGADQETQYF
V: TRBV28; size: -; J: TRBJ2-3; CDR3: CASSFSSNGVTDTQYF
V: TRBV4-1; size: medium-sized; J: TRBJ2-7; CDR3: CASSLSPGQGYEQYF
V: TRBV29-1; size: medium-sized; J: TRBJ2-7; CDR3: CSVGTGHYEQYF
V: TRBV28; size: -; J: TRBJ2-3; CDR3: CTSGDRPSTDTQYF
V: TRBV2; size: -; J: TRBJ2-3; CDR3: CASSSDSGGIVYTQYF